These 20 T cell receptor beta chains share one sample of origin, sequenced in a study of T-cell reconstitution after alpha-beta-depleted transplantation in children. Preparation of the TCRbeta library involved a method that used unique molecular identifiers. TCRdb independently ran MiXCR on the PCR reads; one entry per CDR3 protein. The sample records about 610,000 distinct CDR3 sequences, roughly 27% being singletons. Specimen: PBMCs, collected before TCRalphabeta/CD19-depleted stem cell transplant. The receptors originated from a boy less than two years old with Wiskott-Aldrich syndrome, due to receive a stem cell transplant.

The chain is built from TRBV20-1 and TRBJ2-2; no clear D gene. The CDR3 spans 13 residues. Germline CDR1 and CDR2: DFQATT and SNEGSKA (reference sequence). With 1 base removed from V and 7 bases from J, the gap between germline ends came to 10 bases. The CDR3 DNA reads as TGCAGTGCTAGAGCCCAGACTGGCGGGGAGCTGTTTTTT. This codes for CSARAQTGGELFF.

This clonotype was counted between two and nine times. The rearrangement uses TRBV12-3 or TRBV12-4 and TRBJ2-5; D is unresolved. Between the trimmed V and J ends, which lost 2 bases and 3 bases, there was a span of 4 bases. The CDR3 covers 12 residues. The CDR3 region has the DNA TGTGCCAGCAGTTTAAAGGAAGAGACCCAGTACTTC. This sequence encodes CASSLKEETQYF.

The rearrangement uses TRBV4-1 and TRBJ2-1, with D unclear. CDR1 and CDR2 from the germline V gene are MGHRA and YSYEKL. This CDR3 spans 16 amino acids. V lost 2 bases and J 0 bases, leaving 11 bases between the germline ends. The CDR3 here is CASSQKDGASYNEQFF. The CDR3 nucleotides read TGCGCCAGCAGCCAAAAGGACGGAGCCTCCTACAATGAGCAGTTCTTC.

The gene calls are TRBV5-1 and TRBJ1-6; D call uncertain. Between the trimmed V and J ends, which lost 4 bases and 10 bases, there was a span of 15 bases. The CDR3 is 14 amino acids. Germline V gene lookup returns CDR1 SGHRS and CDR2 YFSETQ. The CDR3 coding sequence is TGCGCCAGCAGCCTGACGGGTAACAGCTCACCCCTCCACTTT. It specifies CASSLTGNSSPLHF.

This clonotype was detected only a few times. This sequence joins TRBV20-1 and TRBJ2-7, with a weak D call TRBD2 (6 bases). Germline V lookup: CDR1 DFQATT, CDR2 SNEGSKA (reference sequence). Trimming stripped 3 bases from V and 2 bases from J, with 14 bases between. The CDR3 totals 14 residues. The CDR3 protein is CSASLPGRTYEQYF. The CDR3 coding sequence is TGCAGTGCTAGTCTCCCAGGGAGGACCTACGAGCAGTACTTC.

This chain connects TRBV29-1 to TRBJ2-3; D may be TRBD2 (5 bases). CDR1 and CDR2 from the germline V gene are SQVTM and ANQGSEA. This CDR3 spans 14 amino acids. V dropped 5 bases and J dropped 0 bases, with 12 bases sitting between them. CDR3 bases: TGCAGCGTTATAAATCGCGGGAGCACAGATACGCAGTATTTT. Protein sequence: CSVINRGSTDTQYF.

This clonotype was picked up a small number of times. The chain carries TRBV28 and TRBJ1-5; possible D gene TRBD1, 6 bases. This CDR3 contains 14 residues. Germline assignment: CDR1 MDHEN and CDR2 SYDVKM. V was clipped by 5 bases and J by 8 bases, with 16 bases between them. This CDR3 is CASSTGPLDEPQHF. CDR3 bases: TGTGCCAGCAGTACAGGGCCCTTAGATGAGCCCCAGCATTTT.

This clonotype was recorded at least ten times. The rearrangement uses TRBV5-1 and TRBJ2-5; D call uncertain. V lost 0 bases to trimming and J lost 3 bases, with 6 bases between them. The CDR3 spans 13 residues. Germline CDR1 reads SGHRS; CDR2 reads YFSETQ. In DNA form, the CDR3 reads TGCGCCAGCAGCTTGGCGGTCGAAGAGACCCAGTACTTC. Its translation is CASSLAVEETQYF.

The genes are TRBV5-1 and TRBJ1-1; no reliable D call. Germline V lookup: CDR1 SGHRS, CDR2 YFSETQ. V dropped 4 bases and J dropped 1 base, with 8 bases sitting between them. The CDR3 extends over 13 amino acids. CDR3 sequence (DNA): TGCGCCAGCAGCACCAACAGGAACACTGAAGCTTTCTTT. Translated: CASSTNRNTEAFF. Complete variable domain (other parts from reference TRBV5-1 and TRBJ1-1): KAGVTQTPRYLIKTRGQQVTLSCSPISGHRSVSWYQQTPGQGLQFLFEYFSETQRNKGNFPGRFSGRQFSNSRSEMNVSTLELGDSALYLCASSTNRNTEAFFGQGTRLTVV.

This clonotype was counted between two and nine times. The genes are TRBV5-1 and TRBJ1-2; possibly TRBD1 for D (5 bases). Trimming took 0 bases from V and 8 from J, leaving 8 bases between them. Germline CDR1 SGHRS, CDR2 YFSETQ. The CDR3 length is 12 residues. CDR3 amino acids: CASSLEHRGYTF. The CDR3 DNA follows: TGCGCCAGCAGCTTGGAACACAGGGGCTACACCTTC.

The V gene is TRBV7-9, the J gene TRBJ1-1; D unresolved. This CDR3 spans 15 amino acids. Looked up from germline, CDR1 is SEHNR and CDR2 is FQNEAQ (reference sequence). Trimming pared 5 bases from V and 4 bases from J, leaving 17 bases between. This CDR3 is CASSRVGVLGTEAFF. CDR3 bases: TGTGCCAGCAGCCGGGTTGGTGTCCTGGGCACTGAAGCTTTCTTT.

This clonotype occurred a few times. The V and J genes are TRBV10-3 and TRBJ2-3; D may be TRBD2 (5 bases). The CDR3 loop spans 15 amino acids. V was trimmed by 6 bases and J by 2 bases, leaving 15 bases between them. In germline, CDR1 is ENHRY, CDR2 SYGVKD. In nucleotides, the CDR3 is TGTGCCATCAGGAACGTCCACGGGGACACAGATACGCAGTATTTT. Translating it yields CAIRNVHGDTDTQYF.

This clonotype was detected a few times. The V gene is TRBV10-1, the J gene TRBJ2-1, with D perhaps matching TRBD1 or TRBD2 (5 bases each). Germline V CDR1 and CDR2: WNHNN, SYGVQD (reference sequence). Trimming removed 0 bases from V and 2 bases from J, with 14 bases in between. The CDR3 is 17 amino acids. The CDR3 DNA sequence: TGCGCCAGCAGTGAGTCTGTTGGGGGAGCCCCCTACAATGAGCAGTTCTTC. This codes for CASSESVGGAPYNEQFF.

In its sample, this clonotype was seen a few times. As DNA, the CDR3 is TGTGCCAGCAGTACCGCCCGGGGGGCGGGAGGAGTTGAGCAGTTCTTC. Encoded protein: CASSTARGAGGVEQFF. V gene TRBV6-1 combines with J gene TRBJ2-1; 8 nucleotides agree with TRBD2. The CDR3 contains 16 residues. Germline trimming cut 5 bases from V and 9 bases from J; bases unmatched to any gene: 15. Germline V lookup: CDR1 MNHNS, CDR2 SASEGT.

The gene calls are TRBV10-3 and TRBJ2-1; weak D call: TRBD2 (6 bases). Germline-derived CDR1 and CDR2 are ENHRY and SYGVKD. The CDR3 is 18 residues long. V was trimmed by 1 base and J by 1 base, leaving 17 bases between them. The CDR3 sequence: CAISEYPTGRPSYNEQFF. In DNA, the CDR3 is TGTGCCATCAGTGAGTACCCAACGGGGAGGCCTTCCTACAATGAGCAGTTCTTC.

The rearrangement links TRBV20-1 to TRBJ2-5, with D possibly TRBD2 on 6 matching bases. The CDR3 length is 18 residues. Germline lookup yields CDR1 DFQATT and CDR2 SNEGSKA (reference sequence). Trimming shortened V by 2 bases and J by 4 bases, and 26 bases separated the two germline ends. This chain's CDR3 is CSARNGRDWAIAGETQYF. Written as DNA, the CDR3 is TGCAGTGCTAGAAATGGTAGGGACTGGGCAATCGCGGGAGAGACCCAGTACTTC.

The rearrangement links TRBV27 to TRBJ2-7; D unclear. CDR3 length: 14 residues. Trimming stripped 2 bases from V and 7 bases from J, with 15 bases between. Per germline, CDR1 MNHEY and CDR2 SMNVEV (reference sequence). CDR3 residues: CASSLGQMPREQYF. Here the CDR3 DNA reads TGTGCCAGCAGTTTAGGGCAGATGCCTAGGGAGCAGTACTTC.

The genes are TRBV7-9 and TRBJ2-1, with TRBD1 matching over 12 bases. The J segment lost 10 bases and the V segment lost 5 bases, leaving 6 bases of the junction unmatched. This CDR3 contains 14 residues. Germline values: CDR1 SEHNR, CDR2 FQNEAQ (reference sequence). The CDR3 nucleotides are TGTGCCAGCAGCCTAGGGACAGGGGGCTGGGAGCAGTTCTTC. It yields the protein CASSLGTGGWEQFF.

The V and J genes are TRBV3-1 and TRBJ1-2; D is perhaps TRBD1 (6 bases). The CDR3 has 13 residues. Germline V lookup: CDR1 LGHDT, CDR2 YNNKEL (reference sequence). Trimming removed 1 base at V and 4 bases at J, with 7 bases between. The CDR3 is CASSQVQGYGYTF. The CDR3 nucleotides read TGTGCCAGCAGCCAAGTACAGGGCTATGGCTACACCTTC.

The V and J genes are TRBV12-3 or TRBV12-4 and TRBJ2-5; TRBD2 is a possible D gene (6 bases). The CDR3 consists of 14 residues. The germline V and J ends were trimmed by 3 bases and 4 bases, with 12 bases remaining between them. The chain's CDR3 is CASSFLGGIETQYF. The CDR3 coding sequence is TGTGCCAGCAGTTTTTTGGGGGGAATAGAGACCCAGTACTTC.